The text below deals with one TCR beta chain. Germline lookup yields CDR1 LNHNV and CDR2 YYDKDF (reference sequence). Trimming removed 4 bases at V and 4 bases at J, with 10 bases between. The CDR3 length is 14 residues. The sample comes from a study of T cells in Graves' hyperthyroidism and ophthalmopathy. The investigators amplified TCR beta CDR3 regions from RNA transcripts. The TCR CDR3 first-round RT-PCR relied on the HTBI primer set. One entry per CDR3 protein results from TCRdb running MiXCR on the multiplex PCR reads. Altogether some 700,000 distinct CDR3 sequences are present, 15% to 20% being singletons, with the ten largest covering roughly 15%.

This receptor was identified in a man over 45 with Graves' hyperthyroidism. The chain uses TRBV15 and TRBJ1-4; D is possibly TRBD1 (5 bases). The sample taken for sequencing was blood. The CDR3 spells CATSIRGINEKLFF. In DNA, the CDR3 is TGTGCCACCAGCATAAGGGGAATTAATGAAAAACTGTTTTTT.